This is a list of T cell receptor beta chains from one sample in a study of shared clonotypes between healthy human individuals. TCRdb keeps only in-frame clones here, not all; method: immunoSEQ multiplex PCR. This sample yields more than 550,000 clones, of which roughly 88% are seen a single time; 30% to 40% belongs to the top ten. What was sequenced was memory CD8+ T cells from PBMCs. The receptors derive from a man between 18 and 29 years old in good health. Some clones in this sample may be carry-over from other donors' samples. Both conserved end residues are part of each CDR3. Fields, in order: clone size, J gene, D gene, V gene, CDR3 protein, CDR3 DNA. The D gene is left open where the match is weak. Clone sizes are given selectively: once, few, many, or a class where the clone is expanded.

>.|TRBJ2-3|.|TRBV6-4
CASSVVPFTDTQYF
TGTGCCAGCAGTGTTGTGCCCTTCACAGATACGCAGTATTTT
>.|TRBJ2-6|.|TRBV4-1
CASSQEPSGANVLTF
TGCGCCAGCAGCCAAGAACCCTCTGGGGCCAACGTCCTGACTTTC
>.|TRBJ2-7|TRBD1|TRBV27
CASSIRDRGLEQYF
TGTGCCAGCAGTATCCGGGACAGGGGGCTCGAGCAGTACTTC
>.|TRBJ2-5|.|TRBV10-2
CASSEMGARSETQYF
TGCGCCAGCAGTGAAATGGGGGCCAGATCAGAGACCCAGTACTTC
>.|TRBJ1-1|.|TRBV28
CASSYTRSADQTNTEAFF
TGTGCCAGCAGTTACACGCGGTCGGCGGACCAAACAAACACTGAAGCTTTCTTT
>.|TRBJ1-3|.|TRBV6-1
CASSEWDGSGNTIYF
TGTGCCAGCAGTGAATGGGACGGCTCTGGAAACACCATATATTTT
>once|TRBJ1-2|.|TRBV7-9
CASSLADRLYGYTF
TGTGCCAGCAGCTTAGCCGACCGGCTCTATGGCTACACCTTC
>.|TRBJ2-1|.|TRBV19
CASIGEVEAEQFF
TGTGCCAGTATTGGGGAGGTCGAGGCTGAGCAGTTCTTC
>.|TRBJ2-7|TRBD2|TRBV5-8
CASSSGLAGGYYEQYF
TGTGCCAGCAGCTCCGGACTAGCGGGAGGGTACTACGAGCAGTACTTC
>.|TRBJ2-7|.|TRBV19
CASSTTGLYEQYF
TGTGCCAGTAGTACGACAGGCCTCTACGAGCAGTACTTC
>.|TRBJ1-3|.|TRBV29-1
CSVEGGLNSGNTIYF
TGCAGCGTTGAAGGGGGACTGAACTCTGGAAACACCATATATTTT
>.|TRBJ1-5|TRBD1|TRBV30
CAWSVKGGGQPQHF
TGTGCCTGGAGTGTCAAAGGGGGCGGTCAGCCCCAGCATTTT
>.|TRBJ2-2|TRBD2|TRBV7-8
CASSSRTSGSTGELFF
TGTGCCAGCAGCTCGAGGACTAGCGGGAGTACCGGGGAGCTGTTTTTT
>.|TRBJ2-3|.|TRBV29-1
CSARGTDTQYF
TGCAGCGCGCGGGGAACAGATACGCAGTATTTT
>.|TRBJ1-5|.|TRBV10-3
CAISRPGSNQPQHF
TGTGCCATCAGCCGTCCAGGGTCAAATCAGCCCCAGCATTTT
>.|TRBJ2-1|.|TRBV9
CASSPFRNADNEQFF
TGTGCCAGCAGCCCGTTTAGGAACGCGGACAATGAGCAGTTCTTC
>.|TRBJ1-5|.|TRBV9
CASSVDGSGNQPQHF
TGTGCCAGCAGCGTAGATGGGTCGGGCAATCAGCCCCAGCATTTT
>few|TRBJ2-7|.|TRBV28
CASSLRGASYEQYF
TGTGCCAGCAGTTTAAGGGGGGCTTCCTACGAGCAGTACTTC
>.|TRBJ1-1|TRBD1|TRBV15
CATSRDLGQGATEAFF
TGTGCCACCAGCAGAGATCTGGGACAGGGGGCCACTGAAGCTTTCTTT
>.|TRBJ2-7|TRBD2|TRBV2
CASSGTSGRYEQYF
TGTGCCAGCTCTGGGACTAGCGGGAGATACGAGCAGTACTTC
>.|TRBJ2-3|.|TRBV11-2
CASSLGRGQGTDTQYF
TGTGCCAGCAGCTTAGGCCGGGGGCAGGGGACAGATACGCAGTATTTT
>.|TRBJ2-7|TRBD2|TRBV7-8
CASSLGLAGGTYEQYF
TGTGCCAGCAGCTTAGGACTAGCGGGAGGAACCTACGAGCAGTACTTC
>.|TRBJ1-1|.|TRBV14
CASSHRQAEAFF
TGTGCCAGCAGCCACCGACAGGCTGAAGCTTTCTTT
>.|TRBJ2-7|.|TRBV10-1
CASRKDEPYEQYF
TGCGCCAGCAGAAAGGACGAACCGTACGAGCAGTACTTC
>.|TRBJ1-1|.|TRBV11-2
CASSPTRVGVNTEAFF
TGTGCCAGCAGCCCAACCAGAGTAGGGGTGAACACTGAAGCTTTCTTT
>.|TRBJ2-7|TRBD1|TRBV14
CASSNRGTGREQYF
TGTGCCAGCAGCAATCGGGGGACAGGCCGGGAGCAGTACTTC
>once|TRBJ1-2|TRBD1|TRBV27
CASSLSPGTGDYGYTF
TGTGCCAGCAGTTTATCGCCTGGGACAGGGGACTATGGCTACACCTTC
>.|TRBJ2-1|.|TRBV7-8
CASRTDSSYNEQFF
TGTGCCAGCAGGACGGATAGCTCCTACAATGAGCAGTTCTTC
>.|TRBJ2-4|TRBD1|TRBV19
CASTTGTGVGIQYF
TGTGCCAGTACCACCGGGACAGGAGTTGGCATTCAGTACTTC
>.|TRBJ1-4|.|TRBV7-9
CASSSHNGDPGHGEKLFF
TGTGCCAGCAGCTCTCACAATGGGGACCCCGGGCATGGTGAAAAACTGTTTTTT
>.|TRBJ1-2|TRBD1|TRBV11-2
CASSPGTVYGYTF
TGTGCCAGCAGTCCCGGGACAGTCTATGGCTACACCTTC
>.|TRBJ2-7|TRBD1|TRBV19
CASSSATGSSYEQYF
TGTGCCAGTAGTTCTGCGACAGGGTCCTCCTACGAGCAGTACTTC
>.|TRBJ1-1|.|TRBV27
CASNSNGVTEAFF
TGTGCCAGCAATTCAAATGGGGTGACTGAAGCTTTCTTT
>.|TRBJ2-1|TRBD2|TRBV13
CASSPQLAGDTEQFF
TGTGCCAGCAGCCCCCAACTAGCGGGAGATACTGAGCAGTTCTTC
>.|TRBJ2-1|.|TRBV27
CASSLNTLGRGTSYDEQFF
TGTGCCAGCAGTTTAAACACTCTAGGGAGGGGGACCTCGTATGATGAGCAGTTCTTC
>.|TRBJ1-3|.|TRBV7-8
CASSITPPMDSGNTIYF
TGTGCCAGCAGCATTACCCCCCCTATGGACTCTGGAAACACCATATATTTT
>.|TRBJ1-2|TRBD1|TRBV5-8
CASRRTGLYGYTF
TGTGCCAGCAGGAGGACAGGATTATATGGCTACACCTTC
>.|TRBJ1-1|.|TRBV25-1
CASSEWSRTDEAFF
TGTGCCAGCAGTGAGTGGTCGCGGACAGATGAAGCTTTCTTT
>.|TRBJ2-5|TRBD2|TRBV7-8
CASSSLVKTSRQETQYF
TGTGCCAGCAGCTCCTTGGTAAAGACTAGCCGACAAGAGACCCAGTACTTC
>.|TRBJ2-5|.|TRBV9
CASGDLQETQYF
TGTGCCAGCGGGGACCTACAAGAGACCCAGTACTTC
>.|TRBJ2-7|.|TRBV27
CASSLSNRRSYEQYF
TGTGCCAGCAGTTTATCGAACAGACGATCCTACGAGCAGTACTTC
>.|TRBJ2-7|TRBD2|TRBV9
CASSPGGAVSYEQYF
TGTGCCAGCAGCCCCGGGGGGGCGGTCTCCTACGAGCAGTACTTC